This T cell receptor (beta chain) came from a study of response to subunit inactivated influenza vaccine. TCRdb passed the RT-PCR reads through MiXCR, listing each CDR3 protein once. The sample contains around 580,000 distinct CDR3 sequences, about 11% of which appear only once. This clonotype was detected a few times. Material: PBMCs from blood, obtained on the day of vaccination. The sequence was collected from a man in his forties or fifties who received an inactivated influenza vaccine.

DNA of the CDR3: TGTGCCAGCAGCTTAGACGACGGTGAGCAGTTCTTC. Protein product: CASSLDDGEQFF. The chain combines TRBV7-9 with TRBJ2-1, with D hard to call. The CDR3 spans 12 residues. Per the germline V gene, CDR1 is SEHNR and CDR2 is FQNEAQ (reference sequence). Trimming took off 1 base at V and 9 bases at J, with 7 bases between the two ends. Filled out from reference TRBV7-9 and TRBJ2-1, the complete variable domain reads DTGVSQNPRHKITKRGQNVTFRCDPISEHNRLYWYRQTLGQGPEFLTYFQNEAQLEKSRLLSDRFSAERPKGSFSTLEIQRTEQGDSAMYLCASSLDDGEQFFGPGTRLTVL.